The source of this T cell receptor beta chain is a study of blood T cell repertoires in COVID-19. Overall study: Acute-phase and convalescent COVID-19 samples originated in the United States, Italy and Spain. From T cells, B-cell-depleted T cells, or PBMCs came the material, which was cDNA or gDNA.

Followed longitudinally, the Seattle patients had been enrolled during active infection. Source study methods: Reference gene primer amplification in the assay estimated nucleated cell counts. Assay: immunoSEQ multiplex PCR; the TCRdb copy retains only in-frame clones and omits some. D and trimming come from the DNA, and the V and J calls and clone size come from that table. Counted here are around 170,000 clones, 80% to 85% occurring once; the ten biggest clones make up about 10%. CDR1 KGHSH and CDR2 LQKENI come from the germline V gene. CDR3 length equals 16 residues. V shed 3 bases and J 6 bases; nucleotides not matched to a gene: 13.

The sequence was collected from a woman aged 80 or over with COVID-19, enrolled during active disease. Sequencing was performed on peripheral blood. The rearrangement links TRBV18 to TRBJ2-7; TRBD2 agrees at 8 bases. The DNA for the CDR3 is TGTGCCAGCTCACCTTCCTCTGGAGCGGGAGCGCGCGAGCAGTACTTC. Its translation: CASSPSSGAGAREQYF. Full variable domain (outside the CDR3, taken from reference TRBV18 and TRBJ2-7): NAGVMQNPRHLVRRRGQEARLRCSPMKGHSHVYWYRQLPEEGLKFMVYLQKENIIDESGMPKERFSAEFPKEGPSILRIQQVVRGDSAAYFCASSPSSGAGAREQYFGPGTRLTVT.